This T cell receptor (beta chain) was recovered during a study of cytomegalovirus exposure and HLA in healthy donors. Overall study: The same platform as the approximately 700 first-cohort repertoires was used for the 120 validation repertoires, a later analysis reported.

This clone has more than one count but fewer than ten. The antigen is undetermined. Regarding the study as a whole: According to the study, roughly 160 TCR beta chains were cytomegalovirus-associated.

The CDR3 loop spans 15 amino acids. Germline V gene sequence: CDR1 SGHTA, CDR2 FQGNSA. The ends were cut back, 7 bases at V and 7 bases at J, with 20 bases in the middle. Separate from the roughly 700-subject first cohort, the roughly 120-subject validation cohort was the one that the donors belonged to. Sequencing used immunoSEQ multiplex PCR; TCRdb keeps in-frame clones, though not all of them. The sample has 150,000 to 200,000 clones; roughly three quarters are singletons. Sequenced: PBMCs. The rearrangement links TRBV7-2 to TRBJ1-5; tentative D call: TRBD1 (6 bases). This receptor was identified in a woman under 40 in good health and CMV-seronegative. The CDR3 region has the DNA TGTGCCAGCACCGGGGGGGCAGGGAAGATGCAGCCCCAGCATTTT. Its protein product is CASTGGAGKMQPQHF.